This T cell receptor beta chain originates from a study of blood T cells in healthy people across ages. Each donor supplied roughly 9 milliliters of peripheral blood. Germline loops: CDR1 MNHEY, CDR2 SVGAGI. This CDR3 spans 13 amino acids. The V gene lost 10 bases and the J gene lost 0 bases, with 10 bases spanning the gap. A second PCR, run for roughly 7 to 11 cycles, used a sample-barcoded 5' primer plus a J-beta primer mix. Per-sample output comprised a minimum of 2.5 million paired-end reads containing CDR3. One entry per CDR3 protein results from TCRdb running MiXCR on the 5' RACE reads. The sample yields hundreds of thousands of distinct CDR3 sequences, 25% seen once. The same sample was also used in a study of T cells of mothers and their children. This second study notes: Whatever RNA was extracted went entirely into cDNA synthesis, at roughly 1.6 ug per 15 ul. Sequencing returned over 8 million TCR beta CDR3 reads per mother and approximately 3 million per child.

Sample: blood. The clonotype was recovered from a boy aged 5-17 years in good health. The rearrangement joins TRBV6-5 to TRBJ2-1; a weak D match, TRBD1 (5 bases). Here the CDR3 reads CATTTGSYNEQFF. CDR3 in DNA: TGTGCCACAACCACAGGCTCCTACAATGAGCAGTTCTTC.